This T cell receptor beta chain was observed in a study of blood T cell repertoires in COVID-19. Trimming shortened V by 4 bases and J by 0 bases, and 5 bases separated the two germline ends. Germline V lookup: CDR1 LGHDT, CDR2 YNNKEL (reference sequence). The CDR3 covers 13 residues. Authors' methods: Researchers report that nucleated cell counts were estimated from reference gene primer amplification. Some clones are missing from TCRdb's copy, which holds only in-frame ones; the method was immunoSEQ multiplex PCR. The DNA gave D and trimming, while V, J and clone size come from that table. Of approximately 250,000 clones in the sample, 84% are singletons; the top ten hold 7.5% to 9%.

The chain couples TRBV3-1 (or the pseudogene TRBV3-2) to TRBJ2-3; no reliable D call. The TCR sequence derives from a human donor in a cohort sampled during active COVID-19. What was sequenced was peripheral blood. The CDR3: CASSLLSTDTQYF. The CDR3 DNA sequence: TGTGCCAGCAGCCTCTTGAGCACAGATACGCAGTATTTT.